This T cell receptor beta chain was documented in a study of shared clonotypes between healthy human individuals. Notes on the study in general: Clonotypes shared by all four sorted-subset donors had higher generation probabilities than non-shared clonotypes. Rarefaction exposed incomplete sorted-subset sequencing despite large depth.

After removal of 0 bases from V and 4 bases from J, the junction contained 9 bases not matched to a gene. The CDR3 totals 17 residues. Germline CDR1 is LGHNA and CDR2 is YSLEER. It was at deep level that the assay was run. In the sorted-subset replicate PCRs, roughly 210 ng DNA, roughly 29,000 T cell genomes, was used. Data came from immunoSEQ multiplex PCR; TCRdb stores just in-frame clones and leaves some out. The sample lists about 2 million clones; 85% to 95% were seen once. Concerning this clone itself: Its antigen is not known.

The naive CD8 fraction comprised CD45RO-negative cells positively selected for CCR7 and excluded terminally differentiated effector memory CD45RA+ cells. The specimen was naive CD8+ T cells sorted from blood. V usage is TRBV4-3 and J usage is TRBJ2-1; 7 positions agree with TRBD2. The sequence derives from a man between 18 and 29 years old in good health. CDR3 in amino acids: CASSQDPGGLPYNEQFF. CDR3 bases: TGCGCCAGCAGCCAAGATCCTGGGGGACTACCATACAATGAGCAGTTCTTC.